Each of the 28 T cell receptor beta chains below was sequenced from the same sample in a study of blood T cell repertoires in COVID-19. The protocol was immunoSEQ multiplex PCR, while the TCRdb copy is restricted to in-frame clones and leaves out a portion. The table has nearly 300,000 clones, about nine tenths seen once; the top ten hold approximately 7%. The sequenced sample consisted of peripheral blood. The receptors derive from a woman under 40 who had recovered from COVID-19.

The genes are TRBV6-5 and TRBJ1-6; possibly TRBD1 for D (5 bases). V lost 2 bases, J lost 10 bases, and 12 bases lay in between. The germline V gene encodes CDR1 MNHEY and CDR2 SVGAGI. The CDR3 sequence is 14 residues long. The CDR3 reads CASSYGDGGSPLHF. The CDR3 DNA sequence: TGTGCCAGCAGTTACGGGGACGGGGGGTCACCCCTCCACTTT.

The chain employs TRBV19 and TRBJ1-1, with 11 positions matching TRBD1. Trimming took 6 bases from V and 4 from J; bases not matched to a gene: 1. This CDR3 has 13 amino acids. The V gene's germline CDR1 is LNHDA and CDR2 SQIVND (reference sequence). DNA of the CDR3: TGTGCCAGTAGGGGACAGGGGGTCACTGAAGCTTTCTTT. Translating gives CASRGQGVTEAFF.

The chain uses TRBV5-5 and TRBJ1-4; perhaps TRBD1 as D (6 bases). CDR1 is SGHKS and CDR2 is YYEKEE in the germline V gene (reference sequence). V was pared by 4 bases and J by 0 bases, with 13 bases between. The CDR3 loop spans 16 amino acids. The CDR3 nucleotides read TGTGCCAGCAGCCTTTCTGACAGGACAACTAATGAAAAACTGTTTTTT. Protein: CASSLSDRTTNEKLFF.

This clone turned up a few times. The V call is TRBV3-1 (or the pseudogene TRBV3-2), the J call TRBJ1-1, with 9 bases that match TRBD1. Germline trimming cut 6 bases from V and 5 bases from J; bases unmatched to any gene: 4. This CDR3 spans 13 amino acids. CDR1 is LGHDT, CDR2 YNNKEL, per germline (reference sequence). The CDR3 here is CASRQGAGTEAFF. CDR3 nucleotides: TGTGCCAGCAGACAGGGGGCAGGGACTGAAGCTTTCTTT.

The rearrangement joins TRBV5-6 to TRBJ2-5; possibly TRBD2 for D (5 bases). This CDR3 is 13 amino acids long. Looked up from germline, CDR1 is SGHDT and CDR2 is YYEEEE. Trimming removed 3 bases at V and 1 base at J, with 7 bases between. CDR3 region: CASSWTVQETQYF. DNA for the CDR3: TGTGCCAGCAGCTGGACTGTCCAAGAGACCCAGTACTTC.

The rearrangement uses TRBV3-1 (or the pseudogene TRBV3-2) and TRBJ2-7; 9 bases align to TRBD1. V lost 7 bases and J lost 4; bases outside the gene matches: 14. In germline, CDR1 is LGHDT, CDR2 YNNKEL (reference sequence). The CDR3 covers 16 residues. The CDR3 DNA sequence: TGTGCCAGCAACCTCAAGGACCGGGACAGGGTTTACGAGCAGTACTTC. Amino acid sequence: CASNLKDRDRVYEQYF.

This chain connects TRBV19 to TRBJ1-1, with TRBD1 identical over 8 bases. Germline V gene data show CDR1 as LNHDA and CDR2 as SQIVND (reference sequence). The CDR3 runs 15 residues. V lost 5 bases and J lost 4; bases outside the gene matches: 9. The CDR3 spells CASSDQGARVTEAFF. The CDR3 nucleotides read TGTGCCAGTAGTGACCAGGGGGCGCGGGTCACTGAAGCTTTCTTT.

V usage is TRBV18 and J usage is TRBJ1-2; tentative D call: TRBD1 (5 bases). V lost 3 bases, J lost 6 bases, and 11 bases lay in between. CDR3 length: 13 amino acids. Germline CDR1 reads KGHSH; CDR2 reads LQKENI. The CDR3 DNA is TGTGCCAGCTCACCCGTCTCAGGGAATGGCTACACCTTC. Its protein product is CASSPVSGNGYTF.

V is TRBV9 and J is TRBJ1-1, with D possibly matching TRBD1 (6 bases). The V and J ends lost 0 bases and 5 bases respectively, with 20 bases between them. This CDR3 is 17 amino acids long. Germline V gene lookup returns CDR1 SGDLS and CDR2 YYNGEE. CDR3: CASSVVGNRDSGTEAFF. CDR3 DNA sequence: TGTGCCAGCAGCGTAGTCGGAAACAGGGATTCGGGGACTGAAGCTTTCTTT.

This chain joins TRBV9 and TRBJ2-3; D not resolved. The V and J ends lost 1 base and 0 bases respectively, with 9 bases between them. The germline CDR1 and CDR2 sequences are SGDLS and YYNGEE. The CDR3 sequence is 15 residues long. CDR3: CASSVFPSSTDTQYF. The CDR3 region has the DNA TGTGCCAGCAGCGTATTCCCGTCTAGCACAGATACGCAGTATTTT.

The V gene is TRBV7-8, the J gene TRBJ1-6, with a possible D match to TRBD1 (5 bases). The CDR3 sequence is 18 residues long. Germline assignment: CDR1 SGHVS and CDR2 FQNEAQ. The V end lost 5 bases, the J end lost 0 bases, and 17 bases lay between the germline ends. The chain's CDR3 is CASSTRVPRHSYNSPLHF. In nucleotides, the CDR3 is TGTGCCAGCAGCACCAGGGTTCCCCGACACTCCTATAATTCACCCCTCCACTTT.

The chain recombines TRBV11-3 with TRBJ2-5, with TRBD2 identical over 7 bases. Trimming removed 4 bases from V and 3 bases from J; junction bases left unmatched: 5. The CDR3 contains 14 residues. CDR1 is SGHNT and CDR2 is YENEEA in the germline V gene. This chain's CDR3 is CASSSGRQEETQYF. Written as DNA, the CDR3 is TGTGCCAGCAGCTCCGGGAGGCAGGAAGAGACCCAGTACTTC.

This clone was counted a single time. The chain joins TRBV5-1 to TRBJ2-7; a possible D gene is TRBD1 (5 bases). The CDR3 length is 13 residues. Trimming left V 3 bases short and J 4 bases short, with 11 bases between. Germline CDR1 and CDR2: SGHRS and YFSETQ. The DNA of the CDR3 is TGCGCCAGCAGCTGGGGCCTCTATTACGAGCAGTACTTC. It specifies CASSWGLYYEQYF.

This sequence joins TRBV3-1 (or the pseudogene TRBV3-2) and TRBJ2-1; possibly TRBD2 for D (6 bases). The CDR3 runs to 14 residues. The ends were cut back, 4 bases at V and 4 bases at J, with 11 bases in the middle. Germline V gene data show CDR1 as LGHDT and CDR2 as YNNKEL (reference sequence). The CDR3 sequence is CASSPKDYYNEQFF. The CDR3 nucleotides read TGTGCCAGCAGCCCAAAGGACTATTACAATGAGCAGTTCTTC.

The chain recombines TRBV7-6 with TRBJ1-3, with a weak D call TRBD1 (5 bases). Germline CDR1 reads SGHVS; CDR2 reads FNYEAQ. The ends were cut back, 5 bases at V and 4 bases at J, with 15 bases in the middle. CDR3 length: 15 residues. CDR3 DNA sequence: TGTGCCAGCAGCGCCCCCCCCGGGGGAGGAAACACCATATATTTT. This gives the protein CASSAPPGGGNTIYF.

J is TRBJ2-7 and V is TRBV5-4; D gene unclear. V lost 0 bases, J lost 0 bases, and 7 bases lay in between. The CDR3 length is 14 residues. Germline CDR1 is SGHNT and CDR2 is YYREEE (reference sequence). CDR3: CASSLGADSYEQYF. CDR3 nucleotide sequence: TGTGCCAGCAGCTTGGGGGCCGACTCCTACGAGCAGTACTTC.

CDR3 sequence: CASSFEGLEQFF. CDR3 DNA: TGTGCCAGCAGCTTTGAAGGACTTGAGCAGTTCTTC. The V gene is TRBV7-9, the J gene TRBJ2-1; TRBD2 might be the D (5 bases). CDR1 and CDR2 from the germline V gene are SEHNR and FQNEAQ (reference sequence). The CDR3 loop spans 12 amino acids. V gave up 3 bases and J gave up 9 bases, with 9 bases separating them.

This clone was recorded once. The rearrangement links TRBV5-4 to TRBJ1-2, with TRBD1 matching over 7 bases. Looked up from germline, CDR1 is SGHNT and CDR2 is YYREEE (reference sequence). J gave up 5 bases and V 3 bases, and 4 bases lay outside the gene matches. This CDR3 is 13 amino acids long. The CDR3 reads CASSSDRIYGYTF. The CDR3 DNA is TGTGCCAGCAGCTCGGACAGGATTTATGGCTACACCTTC. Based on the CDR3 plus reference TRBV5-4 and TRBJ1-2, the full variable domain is ETGVTQSPTHLIKTRGQQVTLRCSSQSGHNTVSWYQQALGQGPQFIFQYYREEENGRGNFPPRFSGLQFPNYSSELNVNALELDDSALYLCASSSDRIYGYTFGSGTRLTVV.

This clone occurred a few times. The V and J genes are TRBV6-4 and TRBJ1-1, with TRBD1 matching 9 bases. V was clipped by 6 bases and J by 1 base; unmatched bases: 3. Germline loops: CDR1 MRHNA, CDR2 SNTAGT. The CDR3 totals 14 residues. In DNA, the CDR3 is TGTGCCAGCAGAAGGGACAGGGAGAACACTGAAGCTTTCTTT. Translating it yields CASRRDRENTEAFF.

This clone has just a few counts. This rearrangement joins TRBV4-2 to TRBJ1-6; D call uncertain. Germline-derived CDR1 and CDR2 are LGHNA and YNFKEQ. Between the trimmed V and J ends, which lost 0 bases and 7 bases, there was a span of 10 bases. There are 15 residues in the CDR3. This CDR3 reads CASSQDPGSNSPLHF. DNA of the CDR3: TGTGCCAGCAGCCAAGATCCGGGTAGCAATTCACCCCTCCACTTT.

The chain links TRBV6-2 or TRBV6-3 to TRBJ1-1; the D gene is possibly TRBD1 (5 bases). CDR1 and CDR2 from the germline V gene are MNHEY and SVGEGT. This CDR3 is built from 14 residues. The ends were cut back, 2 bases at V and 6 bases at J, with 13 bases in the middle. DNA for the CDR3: TGTGCCAGCAGTTACAAAGGGGCTAAGGCTGAAGCTTTCTTT. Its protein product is CASSYKGAKAEAFF.

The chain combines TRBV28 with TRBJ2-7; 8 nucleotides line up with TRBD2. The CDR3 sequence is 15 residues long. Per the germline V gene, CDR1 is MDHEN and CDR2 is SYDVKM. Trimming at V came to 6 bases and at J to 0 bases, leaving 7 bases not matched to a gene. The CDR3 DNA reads TGTGCCAGCAGACATAGCGGGGTCAACTCCTACGAGCAGTACTTC. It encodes CASRHSGVNSYEQYF.

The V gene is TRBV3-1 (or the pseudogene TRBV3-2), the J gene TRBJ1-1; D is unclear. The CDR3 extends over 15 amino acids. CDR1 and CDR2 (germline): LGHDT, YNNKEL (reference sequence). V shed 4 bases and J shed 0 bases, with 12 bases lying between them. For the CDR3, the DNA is TGTGCCAGCAGCCGCATGGCAGTTATGAACACTGAAGCTTTCTTT. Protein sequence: CASSRMAVMNTEAFF.

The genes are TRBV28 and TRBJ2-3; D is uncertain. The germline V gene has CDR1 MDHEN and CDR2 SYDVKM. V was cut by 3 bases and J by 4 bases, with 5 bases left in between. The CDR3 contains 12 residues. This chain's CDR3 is CASSFPADTQYF. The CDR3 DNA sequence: TGTGCCAGCAGTTTCCCTGCAGATACGCAGTATTTT.

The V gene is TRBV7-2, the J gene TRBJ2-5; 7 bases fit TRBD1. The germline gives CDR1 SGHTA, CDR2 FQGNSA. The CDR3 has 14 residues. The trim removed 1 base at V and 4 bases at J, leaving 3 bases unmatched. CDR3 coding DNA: TGTGCCAGCAGCTTAGGCCGGACAGGAGAGACCCAGTACTTC. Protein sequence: CASSLGRTGETQYF.

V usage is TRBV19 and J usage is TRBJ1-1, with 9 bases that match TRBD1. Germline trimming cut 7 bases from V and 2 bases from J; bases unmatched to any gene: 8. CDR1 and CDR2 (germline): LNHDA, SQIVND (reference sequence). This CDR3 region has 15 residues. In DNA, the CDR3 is TGTGCCAGTAATCCGGACAGGGGACTAAACACTGAAGCTTTCTTT. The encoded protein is CASNPDRGLNTEAFF.

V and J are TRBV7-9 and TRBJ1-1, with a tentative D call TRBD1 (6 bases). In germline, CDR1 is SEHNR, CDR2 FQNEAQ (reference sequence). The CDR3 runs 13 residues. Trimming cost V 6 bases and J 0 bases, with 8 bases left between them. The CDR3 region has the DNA TGTGCCAGCAGGCGGGGGCTGAACACTGAAGCTTTCTTT. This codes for CASRRGLNTEAFF.

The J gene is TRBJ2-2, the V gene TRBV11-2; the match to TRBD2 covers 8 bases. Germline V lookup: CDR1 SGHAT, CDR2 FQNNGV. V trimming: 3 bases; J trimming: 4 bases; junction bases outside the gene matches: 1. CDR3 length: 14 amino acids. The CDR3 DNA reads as TGTGCCAGCAGCTTCGGACTAGCCACCGGGGAGCTGTTTTTT. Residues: CASSFGLATGELFF.